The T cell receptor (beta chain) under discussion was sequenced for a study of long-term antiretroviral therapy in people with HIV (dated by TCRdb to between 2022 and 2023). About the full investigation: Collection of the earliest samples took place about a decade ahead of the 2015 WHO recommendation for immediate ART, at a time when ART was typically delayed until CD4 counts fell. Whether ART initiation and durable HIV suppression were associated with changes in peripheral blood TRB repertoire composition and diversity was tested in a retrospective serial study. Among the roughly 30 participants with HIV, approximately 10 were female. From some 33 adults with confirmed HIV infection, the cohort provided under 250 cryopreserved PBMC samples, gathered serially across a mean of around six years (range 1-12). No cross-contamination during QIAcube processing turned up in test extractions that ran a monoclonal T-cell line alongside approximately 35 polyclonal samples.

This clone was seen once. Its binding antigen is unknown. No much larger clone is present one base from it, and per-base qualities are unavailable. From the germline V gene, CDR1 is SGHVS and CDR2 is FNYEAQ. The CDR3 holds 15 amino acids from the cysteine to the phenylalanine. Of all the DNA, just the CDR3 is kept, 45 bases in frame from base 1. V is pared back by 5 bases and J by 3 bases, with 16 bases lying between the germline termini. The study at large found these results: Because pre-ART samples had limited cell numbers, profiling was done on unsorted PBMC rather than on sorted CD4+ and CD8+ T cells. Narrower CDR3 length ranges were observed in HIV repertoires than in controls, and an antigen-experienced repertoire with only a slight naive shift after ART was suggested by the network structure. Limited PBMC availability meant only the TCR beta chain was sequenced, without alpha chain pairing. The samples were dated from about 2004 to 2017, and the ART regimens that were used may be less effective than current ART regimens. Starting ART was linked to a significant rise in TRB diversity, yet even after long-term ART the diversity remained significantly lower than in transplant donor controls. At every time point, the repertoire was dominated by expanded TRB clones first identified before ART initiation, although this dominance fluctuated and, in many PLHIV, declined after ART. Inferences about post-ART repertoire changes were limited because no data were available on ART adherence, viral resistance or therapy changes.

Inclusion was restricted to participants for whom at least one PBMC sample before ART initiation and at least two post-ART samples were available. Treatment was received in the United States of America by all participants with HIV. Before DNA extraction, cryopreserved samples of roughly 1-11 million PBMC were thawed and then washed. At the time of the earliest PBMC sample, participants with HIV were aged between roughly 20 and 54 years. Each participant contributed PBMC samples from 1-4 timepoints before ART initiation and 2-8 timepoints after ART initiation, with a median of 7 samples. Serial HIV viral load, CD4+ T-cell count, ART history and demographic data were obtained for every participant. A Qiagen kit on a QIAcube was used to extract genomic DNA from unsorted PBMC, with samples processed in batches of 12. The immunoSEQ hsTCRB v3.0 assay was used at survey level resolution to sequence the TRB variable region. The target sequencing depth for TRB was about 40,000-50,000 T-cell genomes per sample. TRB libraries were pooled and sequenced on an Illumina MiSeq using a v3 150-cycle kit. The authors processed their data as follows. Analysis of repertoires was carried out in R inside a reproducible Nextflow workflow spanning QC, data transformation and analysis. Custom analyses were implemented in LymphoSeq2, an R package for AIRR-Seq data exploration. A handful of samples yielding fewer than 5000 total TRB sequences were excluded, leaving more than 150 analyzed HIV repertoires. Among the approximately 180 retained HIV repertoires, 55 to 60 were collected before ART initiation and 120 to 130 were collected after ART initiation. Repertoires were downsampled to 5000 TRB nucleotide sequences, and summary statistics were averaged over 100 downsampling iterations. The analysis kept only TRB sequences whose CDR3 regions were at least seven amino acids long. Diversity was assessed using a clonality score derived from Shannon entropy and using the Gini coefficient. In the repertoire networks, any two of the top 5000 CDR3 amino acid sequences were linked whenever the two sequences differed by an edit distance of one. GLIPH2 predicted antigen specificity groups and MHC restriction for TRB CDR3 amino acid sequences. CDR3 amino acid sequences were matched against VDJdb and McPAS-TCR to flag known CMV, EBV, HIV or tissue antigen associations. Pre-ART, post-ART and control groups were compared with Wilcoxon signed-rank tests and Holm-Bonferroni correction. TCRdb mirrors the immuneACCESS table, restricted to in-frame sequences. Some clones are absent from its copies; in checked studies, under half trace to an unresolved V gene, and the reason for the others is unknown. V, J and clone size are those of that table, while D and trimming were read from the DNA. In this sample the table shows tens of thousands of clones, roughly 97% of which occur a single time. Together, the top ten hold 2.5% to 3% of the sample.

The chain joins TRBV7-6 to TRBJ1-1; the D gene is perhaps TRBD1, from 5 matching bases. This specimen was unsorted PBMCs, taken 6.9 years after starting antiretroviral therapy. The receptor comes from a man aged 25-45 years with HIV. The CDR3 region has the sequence CASSPPLGGYTEAFF. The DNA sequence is TGTGCCAGCAGCCCCCCGCTGGGGGGTTACACTGAAGCTTTCTTT.